These 22 T cell receptor beta chains came from one sample sequenced in a study of OX40 agonist ivuxolimab in advanced cancers. The library was produced with the immunoSEQ multiplex PCR assay. The table comes from immuneACCESS by way of TCRdb, which keeps in-frame sequences with V and J called. Part of the clones is missing from these tables; in studies checked, under half for an unresolved V gene and the rest for unknown reasons. This sample gives thousands of clones in total; more than 70% of them show up just once. The top ten clones comprise 17% of the sample. The specimen was CD4+ or CD8+ T cells sorted from blood, collected in a trial of the OX40 agonist ivuxolimab. These receptor sequences come from an adult with an advanced solid tumor such as melanoma, head and neck, liver or kidney cancer.

The gene calls are TRBV7-9 and TRBJ2-5; 7 bases are a match to TRBD1. This CDR3 contains 15 residues. Germline CDR1 SEHNR, CDR2 FQNEAQ (reference sequence). The V and J ends lost 5 bases and 5 bases, in that order; junction bases with no gene match: 11. The CDR3 sequence: CASSRLLGGQETQYF. CDR3 bases: TGTGCCAGCAGCCGCTTATTAGGGGGCCAGGAGACCCAGTACTTC.

This clone appeared a few times. V gene TRBV7-6 combines with J gene TRBJ2-2, with 8 bases aligning to TRBD1. V shed 1 base, J shed 5 bases, and the junction held 3 bases outside the gene matches. Germline V gives CDR1 SGHVS, CDR2 FNYEAQ. The CDR3 runs 15 residues. CDR3 amino acids: CASSLGQGATGELFF. For the CDR3, the DNA is TGTGCCAGCAGCTTAGGGCAGGGGGCTACCGGGGAGCTGTTTTTT.

The chain recombines TRBV9 with TRBJ2-3; TRBD1 matches at 9 bases. There are 14 residues in the CDR3. Germline V gene data show CDR1 as SGDLS and CDR2 as YYNGEE. V shed 3 bases and J 4 bases; nucleotides not matched to a gene: 3. DNA of the CDR3: TGTGCCAGCAGCGCACAGGGGGCGGCAGATACGCAGTATTTT. Translated, it gives CASSAQGAADTQYF.

The V gene is TRBV15, the J gene TRBJ1-1; TRBD1 agrees at 9 bases. After removal of 5 bases from V and 5 bases from J, the junction contained 9 bases not matched to a gene. CDR1 and CDR2 (germline): LNHNV, YYDKDF (reference sequence). The CDR3 sequence is 15 residues long. The DNA for the CDR3 is TGTGCCACCAGCTCGGGGAGGACAGGGGAAACTGAAGCTTTCTTT. This translates into CATSSGRTGETEAFF.

The J gene is TRBJ1-2, the V gene TRBV5-5; D not resolved. The CDR3 runs 16 residues. V was cut by 2 bases and J by 4 bases, with 18 bases left in between. Germline CDR1 and CDR2: SGHKS and YYEKEE (reference sequence). DNA for the CDR3: TGTGCCAGCAGCTTTTCCTCGGCGGCGAACCTCTATGGCTACACCTTC. It codes for CASSFSSAANLYGYTF.

The chain couples TRBV12-5 to TRBJ1-5, with D hard to call. V was trimmed by 6 bases and J by 16 bases, leaving 13 bases between them. The CDR3 sequence is 10 residues long. Germline CDR1 LGHNT, CDR2 FRNRAP. This CDR3 reads CASGPPPGHF. In nucleotides, the CDR3 is TGTGCTAGTGGCCCCCCTCCTGGTCATTTT.

J is TRBJ2-3 and V is TRBV2; the match to TRBD2 covers 13 bases. The germline V gene has CDR1 SNHLY and CDR2 FYNNEI. The CDR3 extends over 17 amino acids. V shed 3 bases and J 0 bases; nucleotides not matched to a gene: 3. The CDR3 DNA reads TGTGCCAGCAGTGATACTAGCGGGGGGGTTAGCACAGATACGCAGTATTTT. This translates into CASSDTSGGVSTDTQYF.

The chain joins TRBV6-5 to TRBJ2-2; perhaps TRBD2 as D (5 bases). The CDR3 runs 13 residues. Germline loops: CDR1 MNHEY, CDR2 SVGAGI. Between the trimmed V and J ends, which lost 5 bases and 3 bases, there was a span of 7 bases. Written as DNA, the CDR3 is TGTGCCAGCAGTCTGCGGGACACCGGGGAGCTGTTTTTT. Residues: CASSLRDTGELFF.

The chain joins TRBV14 to TRBJ1-1; no reliable D call. Germline assignment: CDR1 SGHDN and CDR2 FVKESK. Trimming removed 0 bases from V and 5 bases from J, with 22 bases in between. This CDR3 is 18 amino acids long. The CDR3 is CASSQEGFTGDFRTEAFF. In DNA, the CDR3 is TGTGCCAGCAGCCAAGAAGGTTTTACGGGAGACTTTCGGACTGAAGCTTTCTTT.

V and J are TRBV7-2 and TRBJ1-6, with D possibly matching TRBD1 (5 bases). The length of the CDR3 is 16 residues. Germline-derived CDR1 and CDR2 are SGHTA and FQGNSA. V was shortened by 1 base and J by 10 bases, with 17 bases between the two germline ends. The CDR3 sequence is CASSLEVWAGSSPLHF. The CDR3, as DNA: TGTGCCAGCAGCTTAGAAGTGTGGGCAGGGTCCTCACCCCTCCACTTT. Looking up the rest from reference TRBV7-2 and TRBJ1-6 gives the full variable domain: GAGVSQSPSNKVTEKGKDVELRCDPISGHTALYWYRQSLGQGLEFLIYFQGNSAPDKSGLPSDRFSAERTGGSVSTLTIQRTQQEDSAVYLCASSLEVWAGSSPLHFGNGTRLTVT.

The CDR3 bases are TGTGCCAGCAGCTTAAACGGGGGGGCCCGAAGCTACGAGCAGTACTTC. Translating gives CASSLNGGARSYEQYF. This chain links TRBV7-2 with TRBJ2-7; 8 bases map to TRBD2. The V and J ends lost 2 bases and 3 bases, in that order; junction bases with no gene match: 9. This CDR3 is 16 amino acids long. Germline CDR1 SGHTA, CDR2 FQGNSA. The full variable domain, with the rest looked up from reference TRBV7-2 and TRBJ2-7, is GAGVSQSPSNKVTEKGKDVELRCDPISGHTALYWYRQSLGQGLEFLIYFQGNSAPDKSGLPSDRFSAERTGGSVSTLTIQRTQQEDSAVYLCASSLNGGARSYEQYFGPGTRLTVT.

The chain carries TRBV9 and TRBJ2-2; 8 bases map to TRBD2. The CDR3 length is 15 residues. CDR1 and CDR2 (germline): SGDLS, YYNGEE. Germline trimming cut 4 bases from V and 4 bases from J; bases unmatched to any gene: 6. The CDR3 sequence is CASSTRGGSTGELFF. CDR3 nucleotide sequence: TGTGCCAGCAGCACACGGGGGGGCAGCACCGGGGAGCTGTTTTTT. Drawing the rest from reference TRBV9 and TRBJ2-2, the complete variable domain is DSGVTQTPKHLITATGQRVTLRCSPRSGDLSVYWYQQSLDQGLQFLIQYYNGEERAKGNILERFSAQQFPDLHSELNLSSLELGDSALYFCASSTRGGSTGELFFGEGSRLTVL.

The chain has TRBV19 and TRBJ2-5, with 7 bases lining up with TRBD1. The germline gives CDR1 LNHDA, CDR2 SQIVND (reference sequence). The CDR3 extends over 15 amino acids. Germline trimming cut 1 base from V and 5 bases from J; bases unmatched to any gene: 7. The CDR3 bases are TGTGCCAGTAGTATAGTGCTACAGGGGTTCGAGACCCAGTACTTC. Protein: CASSIVLQGFETQYF.

The chain joins TRBV6-5 to TRBJ2-5; 7 nucleotides agree with TRBD1. The J call could be wrong; TRBJ2-7 is a better fit for the DNA end. Germline V gene data show CDR1 as MNHEY and CDR2 as SVGAGI. There are 14 residues in the CDR3. For the CDR3, the DNA is TGTGCCAGCGGAGCCTTACAGGGGTCCTACGAGCAGTACTTC. It yields the protein CASGALQGSYEQYF.

This clone was observed a few times. This chain links TRBV6-5 with TRBJ2-7; D is uncertain. Germline CDR1 MNHEY, CDR2 SVGAGI. The V end lost 4 bases, the J end lost 3 bases, and 10 bases lay between the germline ends. This CDR3 is built from 13 residues. The CDR3 loop is CASSLYRVYEQYF. The CDR3 nucleotides are TGTGCCAGCAGTTTATACCGGGTCTACGAGCAGTACTTC.

The chain is built from TRBV15 and TRBJ2-6; D not certain. Per the germline V gene, CDR1 is LNHNV and CDR2 is YYDKDF (reference sequence). There are 16 residues in the CDR3. The V and J ends lost 0 bases and 0 bases respectively, with 6 bases between them. The CDR3 DNA follows: TGTGCCACCAGCAGAGATCCCCTCTCTGGGGCCAACGTCCTGACTTTC. It codes for CATSRDPLSGANVLTF.

The chain links TRBV9 to TRBJ1-2; tentatively, D is TRBD1 (5 bases). Trimming left V 0 bases short and J 4 bases short, with 13 bases between. This CDR3 is built from 15 residues. Germline CDR1 is SGDLS and CDR2 is YYNGEE. The CDR3 DNA reads as TGTGCCAGCAGCGTAGGATCCGACAGCCGCTATGGCTACACCTTC. Its translation: CASSVGSDSRYGYTF. The full variable domain, its missing parts supplied by reference TRBV9 and TRBJ1-2, is DSGVTQTPKHLITATGQRVTLRCSPRSGDLSVYWYQQSLDQGLQFLIQYYNGEERAKGNILERFSAQQFPDLHSELNLSSLELGDSALYFCASSVGSDSRYGYTFGSGTRLTVV.

The chain has TRBV7-9 and TRBJ2-7; TRBD1 aligns across 9 bases. From germline, CDR1 is SEHNR and CDR2 FQNEAQ (reference sequence). The CDR3 length is 15 residues. V lost 5 bases, J lost 4 bases, and 9 bases stayed unmatched. CDR3 in amino acids: CASSPGQGPSYEQYF. CDR3 DNA: TGTGCCAGCAGCCCCGGACAGGGGCCATCATACGAGCAGTACTTC.

This rearrangement joins TRBV20-1 to TRBJ1-1, with TRBD1 as a possible D gene (5 bases). Trimming took off 1 base at V and 7 bases at J, with 7 bases between the two ends. Germline V CDR1 and CDR2: DFQATT, SNEGSKA (reference sequence). CDR3 length: 11 amino acids. DNA of the CDR3: TGCAGTGCTAGAGTGGGACTTGAAGCTTTCTTT. Protein product: CSARVGLEAFF.

The J gene is TRBJ1-2, the V gene TRBV7-9; 8 bases are shared with TRBD1. Trimming at V came to 0 bases and at J to 4 bases, leaving 10 bases not matched to a gene. CDR3 size: 17 residues. From germline, CDR1 is SEHNR and CDR2 FQNEAQ (reference sequence). This chain's CDR3 is CASSLAETGASLYGYTF. The DNA for the CDR3 is TGTGCCAGCAGCTTAGCGGAGACAGGGGCCTCCCTCTATGGCTACACCTTC.

CDR3 in amino acids: CASSPRTGLNTEAFF. In DNA form, the CDR3 reads TGTGCCAGCAGCCCGCGGACAGGCCTGAACACTGAAGCTTTCTTT. The rearrangement links TRBV7-3 to TRBJ1-1; 7 positions agree with TRBD1. Trimming removed 5 bases from V and 0 bases from J; junction bases left unmatched: 6. The CDR3 is 15 amino acids. Germline CDR1 and CDR2: SGHTA and FQGTGA.

The chain uses TRBV19 and TRBJ1-1, with 7 bases matching TRBD1. This CDR3 comprises 16 residues. Germline-derived CDR1 and CDR2 are LNHDA and SQIVND (reference sequence). V gave up 5 bases and J gave up 1 base; unmatched junction bases: 10. The CDR3 DNA is TGTGCCAGTAGTTATATCGTGACAGGGCCGAACACTGAAGCTTTCTTT. Translating gives CASSYIVTGPNTEAFF.